These 10 T cell receptor beta chains came from one sample sequenced in a study of cytomegalovirus exposure and HLA in healthy donors. Use of 60 Vbeta and 13 Jbeta primers characterized the PCR. Generated by immunoSEQ multiplex PCR, the TCRdb table keeps only in-frame clones and is missing some. There are about 64,000 clones in the sample; more than 60% occur only once, and about 5% lies in the top ten. Material: PBMCs. The receptors derive from a male donor in good health and CMV-seropositive.

The V call is TRBV7-9, the J call TRBJ2-7; 9 bases fit TRBD1. After removal of 11 bases from V and 3 bases from J, the junction contained 14 bases not matched to a gene. CDR1 is SEHNR, CDR2 FQNEAQ, per germline (reference sequence). This CDR3 has 15 amino acids. CDR3 sequence (DNA): TGTGCCGTAAGTTCAGGGACAGGGACCCTCTACGAGCAGTACTTC. It specifies CAVSSGTGTLYEQYF.

This chain joins TRBV9 and TRBJ2-3; TRBD1 is a possible D gene (6 bases). Trimming shortened V by 0 bases and J by 3 bases, and 11 bases separated the two germline ends. The CDR3 is 15 residues long. Germline CDR1 is SGDLS and CDR2 is YYNGEE. The CDR3: CASSVGGPGTDTQYF. The CDR3 nucleotides read TGTGCCAGCAGCGTAGGGGGGCCCGGTACAGATACGCAGTATTTT.

The rearrangement uses TRBV9 and TRBJ2-3; D may be TRBD1 (5 bases). Germline CDR1 SGDLS, CDR2 YYNGEE. This CDR3 contains 17 residues. V was shortened by 4 bases and J by 2 bases, with 20 bases between the two germline ends. CDR3 in amino acids: CASSLGGAAHLTDTQYF. The CDR3 nucleotides read TGTGCCAGCAGCCTCGGTGGGGCCGCTCATCTCACAGATACGCAGTATTTT. Filled out from reference TRBV9 and TRBJ2-3, the complete variable domain reads DSGVTQTPKHLITATGQRVTLRCSPRSGDLSVYWYQQSLDQGLQFLIQYYNGEERAKGNILERFSAQQFPDLHSELNLSSLELGDSALYFCASSLGGAAHLTDTQYFGPGTRLTVL.

The V gene is TRBV30, the J gene TRBJ2-7; 10 nucleotides agree with TRBD1. Germline V gene data show CDR1 as GTSNPN and CDR2 as SVGIG (reference sequence). With V trimmed by 7 bases and J by 7 bases, 7 bases remained unmatched. The CDR3 contains 12 residues. The CDR3 reads CAFRTGGREQYF. Written as DNA, the CDR3 is TGTGCCTTCCGGACAGGGGGGAGGGAGCAGTACTTC.

The rearrangement uses TRBV5-1 and TRBJ2-7; possibly TRBD2 for D (5 bases). In germline, CDR1 is SGHRS, CDR2 YFSETQ. This CDR3 comprises 14 residues. V lost 2 bases and J 2 bases, leaving 11 bases between the germline ends. CDR3: CASSLSGEAYEQYF. The CDR3 bases are TGCGCCAGCAGCTTATCCGGGGAAGCCTACGAGCAGTACTTC.

The V and J genes are TRBV5-6 and TRBJ2-5; 10 positions agree with TRBD2. Per germline, CDR1 SGHDT and CDR2 YYEEEE. V gave up 6 bases and J gave up 4 bases; unmatched junction bases: 9. This CDR3 has 15 amino acids. CDR3 sequence: CASNLGLAGAETQYF. CDR3 nucleotide sequence: TGTGCCAGCAACCTCGGCCTAGCGGGGGCAGAGACCCAGTACTTC.

CDR3 DNA: TGCGCCAGCAGCCAAGAAATTGTAGCGGGGACACCCTACGAGCAGTACTTC. This sequence encodes CASSQEIVAGTPYEQYF. This rearrangement joins TRBV4-3 to TRBJ2-7; 8 nucleotides agree with TRBD2. V shed 0 bases, J shed 2 bases, and the junction held 9 bases outside the gene matches. This CDR3 has 17 residues. The germline V gene has CDR1 LGHNA and CDR2 YSLEER.

The rearrangement uses TRBV5-1 and TRBJ1-1; D gene ambiguous. Germline lookup yields CDR1 SGHRS and CDR2 YFSETQ. The CDR3 sequence is 13 residues long. The V end was cut by 4 bases, the J end by 8 bases, with 15 bases between. The CDR3 is CASSDGWRVEAFF. The CDR3 DNA follows: TGCGCCAGCAGCGACGGGTGGAGGGTGGAAGCTTTCTTT.

The chain uses TRBV2 and TRBJ2-7; TRBD2 might be the D (6 bases). Germline lookup yields CDR1 SNHLY and CDR2 FYNNEI. V lost 7 bases and J 1 base, leaving 14 bases between the germline ends. CDR3 size: 14 residues. CDR3 coding DNA: TGTGCCAGCACCCCGGGACTTTTATCCTACGAGCAGTACTTC. Translating gives CASTPGLLSYEQYF.

The DNA of the CDR3 is TGTGCCAGCAGAAGGGACAGGGGCACTGAAGCTTTCTTT. Its translation is CASRRDRGTEAFF. J is TRBJ1-1 and V is TRBV6-5, with TRBD1 matching 10 bases. CDR1 is MNHEY and CDR2 is SVGAGI in the germline V gene. The V segment lost 6 bases and the J segment 4 bases; nucleotides outside the gene matches: 2. The CDR3 has 13 residues.